This record covers a single T cell receptor beta chain. The data were taken from a study of PD-L1 blockade in urothelial cancer. The repertoire was sequenced with immunoSEQ multiplex PCR; TCRdb's copy has only in-frame clones and lacks some. Altogether 33,000 or so clones are present, 82% being singletons, with the ten largest covering approximately 3.4%. The germline V and J ends were trimmed by 0 bases and 5 bases, with 13 bases remaining between them. The CDR3 has 15 amino acids. Germline loops: CDR1 MGHRA, CDR2 YSYEKL. The TCR originated in a man between 65 and 79 years old with urothelial cancer. The chain links TRBV4-1 to TRBJ2-5; D gene ambiguous. The sequencing used PBMCs, collected around atezolizumab (anti-PD-L1) treatment. The CDR3 DNA follows: TGCGCCAGCAGCCAAGATGAGGCCGTCGGGGAGACCCAGTACTTC. Translated, it gives CASSQDEAVGETQYF.